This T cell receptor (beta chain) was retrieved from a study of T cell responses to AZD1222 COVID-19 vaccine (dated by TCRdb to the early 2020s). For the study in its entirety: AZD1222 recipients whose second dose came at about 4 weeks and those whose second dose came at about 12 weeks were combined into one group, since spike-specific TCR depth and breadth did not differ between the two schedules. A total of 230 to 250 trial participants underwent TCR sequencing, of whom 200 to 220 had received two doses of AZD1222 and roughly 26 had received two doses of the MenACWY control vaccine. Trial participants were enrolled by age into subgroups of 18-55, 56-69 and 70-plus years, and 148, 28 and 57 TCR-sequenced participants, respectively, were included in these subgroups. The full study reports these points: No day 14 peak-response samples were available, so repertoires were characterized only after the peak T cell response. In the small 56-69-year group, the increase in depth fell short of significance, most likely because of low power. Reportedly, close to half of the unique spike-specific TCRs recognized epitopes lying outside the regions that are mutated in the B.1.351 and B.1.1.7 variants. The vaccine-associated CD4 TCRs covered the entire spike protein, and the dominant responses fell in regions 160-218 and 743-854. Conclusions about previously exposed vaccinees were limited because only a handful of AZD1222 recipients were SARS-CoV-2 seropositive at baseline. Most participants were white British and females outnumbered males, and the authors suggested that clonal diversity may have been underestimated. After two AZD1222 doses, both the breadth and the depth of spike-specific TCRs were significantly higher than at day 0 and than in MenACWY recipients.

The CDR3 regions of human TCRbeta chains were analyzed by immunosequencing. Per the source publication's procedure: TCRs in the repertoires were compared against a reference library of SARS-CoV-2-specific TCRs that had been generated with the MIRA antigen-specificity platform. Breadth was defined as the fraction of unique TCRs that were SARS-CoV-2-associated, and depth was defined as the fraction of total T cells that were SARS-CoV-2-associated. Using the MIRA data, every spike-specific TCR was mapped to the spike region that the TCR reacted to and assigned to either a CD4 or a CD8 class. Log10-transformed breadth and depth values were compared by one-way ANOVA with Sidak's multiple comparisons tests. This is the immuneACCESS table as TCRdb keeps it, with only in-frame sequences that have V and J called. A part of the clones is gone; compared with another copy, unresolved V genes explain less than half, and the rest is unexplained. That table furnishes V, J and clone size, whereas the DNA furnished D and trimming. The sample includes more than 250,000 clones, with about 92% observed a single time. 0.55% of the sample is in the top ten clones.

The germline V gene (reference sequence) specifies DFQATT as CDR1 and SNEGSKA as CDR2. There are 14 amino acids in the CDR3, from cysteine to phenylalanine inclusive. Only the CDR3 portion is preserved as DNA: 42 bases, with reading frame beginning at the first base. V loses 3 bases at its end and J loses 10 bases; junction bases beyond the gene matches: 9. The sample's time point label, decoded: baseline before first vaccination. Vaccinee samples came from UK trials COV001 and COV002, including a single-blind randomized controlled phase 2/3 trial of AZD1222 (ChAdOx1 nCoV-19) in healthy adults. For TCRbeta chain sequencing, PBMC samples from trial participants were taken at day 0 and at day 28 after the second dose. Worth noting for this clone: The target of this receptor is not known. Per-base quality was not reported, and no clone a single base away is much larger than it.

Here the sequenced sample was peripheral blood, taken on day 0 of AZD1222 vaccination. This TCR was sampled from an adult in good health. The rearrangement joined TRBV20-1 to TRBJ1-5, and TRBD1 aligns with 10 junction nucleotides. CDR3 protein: CSASEETGGRPQHF. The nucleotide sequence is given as TGCAGTGCTAGTGAGGAGACAGGGGGCAGACCCCAGCATTTT.